This passage covers 16 T cell receptor beta chains from one sample sequenced in a study of OX40 agonist ivuxolimab in advanced cancers. Libraries were prepared by immunoSEQ multiplex PCR; TCRdb keeps only in-frame clonotypes and omits some of them. The table includes tens of thousands of clones, 90% to 95% detected once. The sequencing here drew on CD4+ or CD8+ T cells sorted from blood, taken in a trial of the OX40 agonist ivuxolimab. All receptors derive from an adult with an advanced solid tumor such as melanoma, head and neck, liver or kidney cancer.

The gene calls are TRBV9 and TRBJ2-1; a possible D gene is TRBD1 (5 bases). The CDR3 runs to 16 residues. V lost 0 bases and J 0 bases, leaving 10 bases between the germline ends. CDR1 is SGDLS, CDR2 YYNGEE, per germline. The CDR3 DNA sequence: TGTGCCAGCAGCGTAGCGAGTCAGGGCTCCTACAATGAGCAGTTCTTC. Translation gives CASSVASQGSYNEQFF.

The J gene is TRBJ2-3, the V gene TRBV15; 9 bases fit TRBD2. V lost 3 bases, J lost 1 base, and 8 bases stayed unmatched. Germline V gives CDR1 LNHNV, CDR2 YYDKDF (reference sequence). This CDR3 spans 17 amino acids. The CDR3 here is CATSSSRTSVGTDTQYF. The CDR3 DNA reads TGTGCCACCAGCAGTTCGAGGACTAGCGTAGGCACAGATACGCAGTATTTT.

This chain links TRBV30 with TRBJ2-5, with a weak D call TRBD1 (5 bases). V gave up 0 bases and J gave up 4 bases, with 9 bases separating them. Germline-derived CDR1 and CDR2 are GTSNPN and SVGIG (reference sequence). The CDR3 is 13 amino acids. The DNA for the CDR3 is TGTGCCTGGAGTGTTAAAGGGGCAGAGACCCAGTACTTC. It encodes CAWSVKGAETQYF.

This clone was picked up one time. The chain has TRBV7-9 and TRBJ2-2, with 14 bases aligning to TRBD2. This CDR3 spans 15 amino acids. Germline V gene sequence: CDR1 SEHNR, CDR2 FQNEAQ (reference sequence). Trimming took 6 bases from V and 4 from J; bases not matched to a gene: 1. The CDR3 nucleotides are TGTGCCAGCAGGGGACTAGCGGGAGTCACCGGGGAGCTGTTTTTT. It codes for CASRGLAGVTGELFF.

The chain uses TRBV7-6 and TRBJ2-3; 11 positions agree with TRBD2. CDR3 length: 18 amino acids. J was trimmed by 3 bases and V by 0 bases; bases with no gene match: 8. The germline gives CDR1 SGHVS, CDR2 FNYEAQ. CDR3 sequence (DNA): TGTGCCAGCAGCTTAGCAAGGGTCGGGACTAGCGGTACAGATACGCAGTATTTT. As protein: CASSLARVGTSGTDTQYF.

This chain links TRBV10-3 with TRBJ1-5; D possibly corresponds to TRBD1 (5 bases). The CDR3 has 14 amino acids. Germline V CDR1 and CDR2: ENHRY, SYGVKD. Trimming stripped 2 bases from V and 1 base from J, with 6 bases between. CDR3 loop: CAISEGDSNQPQHF. The CDR3 DNA reads TGTGCCATCAGTGAGGGGGACAGCAATCAGCCCCAGCATTTT.

This clone was observed once. The V and J genes are TRBV30 and TRBJ2-7; 10 bases agree with TRBD1. Germline CDR1 is GTSNPN and CDR2 is SVGIG (reference sequence). After removal of 5 bases from V and 2 bases from J, the junction contained 6 bases not matched to a gene. The CDR3 covers 14 residues. CDR3 bases: TGTGCCTGGGGACAGGGGGTACTAACCTACGAGCAGTACTTC. It translates to CAWGQGVLTYEQYF.

The rearrangement uses TRBV10-3 and TRBJ2-7; D is unclear. Germline lookup yields CDR1 ENHRY and CDR2 SYGVKD. The CDR3 covers 14 residues. Trimming took 0 bases from V and 0 from J, leaving 6 bases between them. In DNA, the CDR3 is TGTGCCATCAGTGAGTCGGCTAACTCCTACGAGCAGTACTTC. Protein: CAISESANSYEQYF.

The CDR3: CATSRDRPLGLAELAKNIQYF. The CDR3 bases are TGTGCCACCAGCAGAGATCGGCCCCTGGGGCTAGCGGAACTAGCCAAAAACATTCAGTACTTC. V and J are TRBV15 and TRBJ2-4; the match to TRBD2 covers 7 bases. The CDR3 runs 21 residues. Germline values: CDR1 LNHNV, CDR2 YYDKDF (reference sequence). Trimming at V came to 0 bases and at J to 0 bases, leaving 17 bases not matched to a gene.

The V gene is TRBV7-2, the J gene TRBJ2-7, with D perhaps matching TRBD2 (5 bases). Germline CDR1 is SGHTA and CDR2 is FQGNSA. Trimming pared 5 bases from V and 0 bases from J, leaving 11 bases between. The CDR3 length is 14 residues. The CDR3 DNA reads as TGTGCCAGCAGCACCGGGGTACTCTCCTACGAGCAGTACTTC. This sequence encodes CASSTGVLSYEQYF. The variable domain in full, with the rest retrieved from reference TRBV7-2 and TRBJ2-7, is GAGVSQSPSNKVTEKGKDVELRCDPISGHTALYWYRQSLGQGLEFLIYFQGNSAPDKSGLPSDRFSAERTGGSVSTLTIQRTQQEDSAVYLCASSTGVLSYEQYFGPGTRLTVT.

The rearrangement links TRBV6-1 to TRBJ2-2, with no clear D. This CDR3 is 14 amino acids long. V was clipped by 7 bases and J by 7 bases, with 16 bases between them. CDR1 and CDR2 (germline): MNHNS, SASEGT. The CDR3 DNA reads TGTGCCAGCACTACAAGTCAGGCGGTCGGGGAGCTGTTTTTT. Translated: CASTTSQAVGELFF.

The chain employs TRBV27 and TRBJ1-1; perhaps TRBD1 as D (5 bases). Germline-derived CDR1 and CDR2 are MNHEY and SMNVEV (reference sequence). Trimming took off 5 bases at V and 0 bases at J, with 16 bases between the two ends. The CDR3 has 16 residues. For the CDR3, the DNA is TGTGCCAGCAGTGGAAACCCACACAGGTTGAACACTGAAGCTTTCTTT. Its protein is CASSGNPHRLNTEAFF.

This clone has more than one count but fewer than ten. V is TRBV4-1 and J is TRBJ1-3; D not certain. This CDR3 spans 13 amino acids. Trimming cost V 2 bases and J 4 bases, with 6 bases left between them. CDR1 and CDR2 (germline): MGHRA, YSYEKL. The CDR3 nucleotides are TGCGCCAGCAGCCAACTTAGAGGAAACACCATATATTTT. As protein: CASSQLRGNTIYF.

This sequence joins TRBV19 and TRBJ1-5, with TRBD1 identical over 8 bases. The length of the CDR3 is 15 residues. V lost 6 bases, J lost 7 bases, and 11 bases stayed unmatched. Germline V gene data show CDR1 as LNHDA and CDR2 as SQIVND (reference sequence). Here the CDR3 DNA reads TGTGCCAGTAGACCGGGACAGGTTAGGAGACAGCCCCAGCATTTT. Protein sequence: CASRPGQVRRQPQHF.

The genes are TRBV7-2 and TRBJ2-5, with D uncertain. Germline V CDR1 and CDR2: SGHTA, FQGNSA. V lost 0 bases and J 5 bases, leaving 7 bases between the germline ends. CDR3 size: 13 residues. As DNA, the CDR3 is TGTGCCAGCAGCTTAGCGGTCGGGGAGACCCAGTACTTC. Translated, it gives CASSLAVGETQYF.

This chain uses TRBV7-9 with TRBJ2-7, with a possible D match to TRBD1 (5 bases). The V gene's germline CDR1 is SEHNR and CDR2 FQNEAQ (reference sequence). The CDR3 loop spans 13 amino acids. The germline V and J ends were trimmed by 3 bases and 6 bases, with 12 bases remaining between them. The DNA for the CDR3 is TGTGCCAGCAGCTTGCCGACAGATTTCGAGCAGTACTTC. It translates to CASSLPTDFEQYF. Combining the CDR3 with reference TRBV7-9 and TRBJ2-7 gives the whole variable domain DTGVSQNPRHKITKRGQNVTFRCDPISEHNRLYWYRQTLGQGPEFLTYFQNEAQLEKSRLLSDRFSAERPKGSFSTLEIQRTEQGDSAMYLCASSLPTDFEQYFGPGTRLTVT.